This TCR beta chain was sequenced during a study of cytomegalovirus exposure and HLA in healthy donors. Primers included in the PCR were 60 Vbeta and 13 Jbeta primers. Only in-frame clones appear in the TCRdb table, and some are missing; sequencing was by immunoSEQ multiplex PCR. This table holds around 130,000 clones, around 72% found once. Study-wide points: In a later analysis, 15,000 to 20,000 TCR beta sequences were associated with HLA alleles at 0.05 false discovery rate. Later, an analysis found that common viral pathogens appeared to be linked with several of the most significant clusters.

Details on this clone: What it binds is not known.

This CDR3 has 12 amino acids. Germline CDR1 reads GTSNPN; CDR2 reads SVGIG (reference sequence). Trimming took off 5 bases at V and 5 bases at J, with 12 bases between the two ends. This chain uses TRBV30 with TRBJ2-5; no clear D. This clonotype was sampled from a human donor in good health. Sequencing input: PBMCs. CDR3 DNA sequence: TGTGCCTGGTCTCGGGTCCGGGAGACCCAGTACTTC. It yields the protein CAWSRVRETQYF.